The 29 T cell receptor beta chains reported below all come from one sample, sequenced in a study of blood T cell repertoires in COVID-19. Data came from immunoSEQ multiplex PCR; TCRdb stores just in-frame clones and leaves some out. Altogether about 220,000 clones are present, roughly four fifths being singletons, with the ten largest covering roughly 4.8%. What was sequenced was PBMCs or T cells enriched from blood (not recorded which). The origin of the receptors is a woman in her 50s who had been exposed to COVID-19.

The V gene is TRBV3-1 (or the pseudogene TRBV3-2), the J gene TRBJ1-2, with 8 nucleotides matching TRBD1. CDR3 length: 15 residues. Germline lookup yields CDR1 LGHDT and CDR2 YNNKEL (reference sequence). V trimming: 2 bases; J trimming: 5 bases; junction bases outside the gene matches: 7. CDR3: CASSQTAGGNYGYTF. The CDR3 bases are TGTGCCAGCAGCCAAACCGCAGGGGGCAATTATGGCTACACCTTC.

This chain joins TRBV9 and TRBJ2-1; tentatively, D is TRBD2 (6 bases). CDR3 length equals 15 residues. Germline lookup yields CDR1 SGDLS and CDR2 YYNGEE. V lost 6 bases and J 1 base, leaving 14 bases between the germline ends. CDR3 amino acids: CASNRDSGSYNEQFF. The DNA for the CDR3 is TGTGCCAGCAATCGGGATAGCGGATCCTACAATGAGCAGTTCTTC.

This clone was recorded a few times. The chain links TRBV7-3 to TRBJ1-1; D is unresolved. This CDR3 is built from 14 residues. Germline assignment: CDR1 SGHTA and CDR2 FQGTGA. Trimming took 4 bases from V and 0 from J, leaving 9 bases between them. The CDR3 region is CASSSSGVNTEAFF. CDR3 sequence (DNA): TGTGCCAGCAGCTCGTCCGGGGTGAACACTGAAGCTTTCTTT.

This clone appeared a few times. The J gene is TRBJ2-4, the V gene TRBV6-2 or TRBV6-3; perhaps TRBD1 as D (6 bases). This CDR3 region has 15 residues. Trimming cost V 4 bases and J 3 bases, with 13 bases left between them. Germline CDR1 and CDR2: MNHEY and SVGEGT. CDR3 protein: CASSSPQGSKNIQYF. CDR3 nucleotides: TGTGCCAGCAGTTCCCCACAGGGAAGCAAAAACATTCAGTACTTC.

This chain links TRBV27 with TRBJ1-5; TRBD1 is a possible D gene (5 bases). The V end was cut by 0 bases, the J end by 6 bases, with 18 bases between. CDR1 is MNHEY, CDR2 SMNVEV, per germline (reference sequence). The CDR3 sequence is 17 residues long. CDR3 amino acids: CASSLSVPQGRSQPQHF. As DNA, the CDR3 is TGTGCCAGCAGTTTATCCGTTCCGCAGGGTCGGAGTCAGCCCCAGCATTTT.

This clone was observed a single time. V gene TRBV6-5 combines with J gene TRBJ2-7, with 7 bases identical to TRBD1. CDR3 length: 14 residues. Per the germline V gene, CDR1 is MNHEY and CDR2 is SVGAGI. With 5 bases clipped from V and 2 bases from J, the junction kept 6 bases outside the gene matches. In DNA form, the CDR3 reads TGTGCCAGCAGTAGGGGACAGATCCCCTACGAGCAGTACTTC. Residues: CASSRGQIPYEQYF.

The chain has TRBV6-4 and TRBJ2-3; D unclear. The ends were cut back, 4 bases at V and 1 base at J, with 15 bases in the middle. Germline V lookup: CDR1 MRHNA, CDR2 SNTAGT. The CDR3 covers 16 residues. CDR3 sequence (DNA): TGTGCCAGCAGTGTCGGTCCCTTACCGGGCACAGATACGCAGTATTTT. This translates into CASSVGPLPGTDTQYF.

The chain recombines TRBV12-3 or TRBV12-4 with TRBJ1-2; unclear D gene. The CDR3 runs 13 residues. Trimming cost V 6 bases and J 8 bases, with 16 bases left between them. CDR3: CASSPRSGGGYTF. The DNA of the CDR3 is TGTGCCAGCAGCCCCCGGAGCGGCGGAGGCTACACCTTC.

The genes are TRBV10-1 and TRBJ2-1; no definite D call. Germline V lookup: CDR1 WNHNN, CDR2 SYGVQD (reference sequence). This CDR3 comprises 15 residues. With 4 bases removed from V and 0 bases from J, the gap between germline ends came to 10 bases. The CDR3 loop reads CASSVRGSSYNEQFF. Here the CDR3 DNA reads TGCGCCAGCAGTGTTCGCGGAAGCTCCTACAATGAGCAGTTCTTC.

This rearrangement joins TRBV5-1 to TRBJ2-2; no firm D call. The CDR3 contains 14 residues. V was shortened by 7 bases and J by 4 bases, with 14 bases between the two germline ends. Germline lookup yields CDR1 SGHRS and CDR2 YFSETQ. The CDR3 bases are TGCGCCAGCTCCATCTCCGTAGTCACCGGGGAGCTGTTTTTT. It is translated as CASSISVVTGELFF.

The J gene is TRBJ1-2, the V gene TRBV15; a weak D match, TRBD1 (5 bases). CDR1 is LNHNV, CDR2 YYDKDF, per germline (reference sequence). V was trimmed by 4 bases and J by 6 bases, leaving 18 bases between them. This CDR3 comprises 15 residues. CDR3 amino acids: CATSKFSWGENGYTF. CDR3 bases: TGTGCCACCAGCAAGTTCAGTTGGGGCGAGAATGGCTACACCTTC.

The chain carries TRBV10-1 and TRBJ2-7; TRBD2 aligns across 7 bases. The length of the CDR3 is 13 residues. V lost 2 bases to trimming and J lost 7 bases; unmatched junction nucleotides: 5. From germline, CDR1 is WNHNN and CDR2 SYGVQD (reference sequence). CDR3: CASSEVRGGEQYF. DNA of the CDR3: TGCGCCAGCAGTGAGGTCCGGGGAGGGGAGCAGTACTTC.

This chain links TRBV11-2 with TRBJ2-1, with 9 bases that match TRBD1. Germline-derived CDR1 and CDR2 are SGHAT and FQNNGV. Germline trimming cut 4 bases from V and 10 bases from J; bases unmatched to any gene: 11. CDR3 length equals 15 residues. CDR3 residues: CASSSGQGVFVEQFF. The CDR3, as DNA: TGTGCCAGCAGCTCGGGACAGGGTGTATTCGTGGAGCAGTTCTTC.

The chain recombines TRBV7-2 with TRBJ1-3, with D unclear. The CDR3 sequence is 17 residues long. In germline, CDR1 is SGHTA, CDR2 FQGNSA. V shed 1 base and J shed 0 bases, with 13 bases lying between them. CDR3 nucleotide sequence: TGTGCCAGCAGCTTAGGGGGAGTTCTAAGCTCTGGAAACACCATATATTTT. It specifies CASSLGGVLSSGNTIYF.

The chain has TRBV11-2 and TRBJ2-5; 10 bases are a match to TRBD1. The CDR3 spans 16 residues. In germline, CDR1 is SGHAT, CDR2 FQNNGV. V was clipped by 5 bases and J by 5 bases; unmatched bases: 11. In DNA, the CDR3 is TGTGCCAGCAGCGCTCGACAGGGGGCGGGATTGGAGACCCAGTACTTC. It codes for CASSARQGAGLETQYF.

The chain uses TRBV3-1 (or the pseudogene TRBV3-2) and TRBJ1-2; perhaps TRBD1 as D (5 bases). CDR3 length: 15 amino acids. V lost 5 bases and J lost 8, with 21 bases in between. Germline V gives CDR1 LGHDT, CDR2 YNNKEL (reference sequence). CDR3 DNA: TGTGCCAGCAGCTATGCCGGGACTACTAGGCTCGGCTACACCTTC. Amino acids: CASSYAGTTRLGYTF.

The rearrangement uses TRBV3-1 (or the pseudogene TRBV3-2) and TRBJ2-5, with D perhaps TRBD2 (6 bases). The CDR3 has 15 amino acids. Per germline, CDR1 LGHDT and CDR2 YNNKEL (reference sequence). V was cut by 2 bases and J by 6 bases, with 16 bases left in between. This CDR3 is CASSQKGGAFQTQYF. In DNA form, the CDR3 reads TGTGCCAGCAGCCAAAAAGGAGGGGCTTTTCAGACCCAGTACTTC.

The CDR3 is CASSLGAGTTYNEQFF. The CDR3 nucleotides read TGTGCCAGCAGCCTGGGAGCCGGGACTACCTACAATGAGCAGTTCTTC. This sequence joins TRBV3-1 (or the pseudogene TRBV3-2) and TRBJ2-1; 7 nucleotides line up with TRBD2. The J segment lost 2 bases and the V segment lost 4 bases, leaving 8 bases of the junction unmatched. Germline V lookup: CDR1 LGHDT, CDR2 YNNKEL (reference sequence). The CDR3 spans 16 residues.

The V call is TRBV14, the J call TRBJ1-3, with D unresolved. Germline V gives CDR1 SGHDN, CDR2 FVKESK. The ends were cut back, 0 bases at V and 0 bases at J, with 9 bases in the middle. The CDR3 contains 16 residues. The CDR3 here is CASSQELSSSGNTIYF. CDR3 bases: TGTGCCAGCAGCCAAGAATTATCCAGCTCTGGAAACACCATATATTTT. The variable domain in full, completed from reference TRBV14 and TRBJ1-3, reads EAGVTQFPSHSVIEKGQTVTLRCDPISGHDNLYWYRRVMGKEIKFLLHFVKESKQDESGMPNNRFLAERTGGTYSTLKVQPAELEDSGVYFCASSQELSSSGNTIYFGEGSWLTVV.

The CDR3 DNA sequence: TGTGCCAGCGGGGACAGTAATGAAAAACTGTTTTTT. This gives the protein CASGDSNEKLFF. The genes are TRBV27 and TRBJ1-4; TRBD1 matches 7 bases. The CDR3 contains 12 residues. Per germline, CDR1 MNHEY and CDR2 SMNVEV (reference sequence). V shed 8 bases and J 4 bases; nucleotides not matched to a gene: 1.

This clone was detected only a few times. The chain's CDR3 is CASSPGLWEKLFF. The CDR3 coding sequence is TGCGCCAGCAGCCCGGGACTTTGGGAAAAACTGTTTTTT. The V gene is TRBV4-3, the J gene TRBJ1-4; D might be TRBD1 (5 bases). CDR1 is LGHNA, CDR2 YSLEER, per germline. The CDR3 runs to 13 residues. The V end was cut by 4 bases, the J end by 8 bases, with 11 bases between.

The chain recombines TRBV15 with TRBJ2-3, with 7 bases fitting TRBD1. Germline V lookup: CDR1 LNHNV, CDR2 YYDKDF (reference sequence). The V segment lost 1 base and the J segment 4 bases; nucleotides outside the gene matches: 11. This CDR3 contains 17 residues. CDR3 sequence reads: CATSRVPGQHRPDTQYF. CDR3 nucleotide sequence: TGTGCCACCAGCAGAGTGCCGGGACAGCACAGGCCAGATACGCAGTATTTT.

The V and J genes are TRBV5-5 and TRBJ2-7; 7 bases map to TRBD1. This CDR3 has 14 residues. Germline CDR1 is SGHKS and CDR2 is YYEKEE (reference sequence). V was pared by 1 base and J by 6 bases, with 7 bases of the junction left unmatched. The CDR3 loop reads CASSLTGAPPEQYF. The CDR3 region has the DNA TGTGCCAGCAGCTTGACAGGGGCCCCCCCCGAGCAGTACTTC. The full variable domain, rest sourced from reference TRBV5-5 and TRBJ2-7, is DAGVTQSPTHLIKTRGQQVTLRCSPISGHKSVSWYQQVLGQGPQFIFQYYEKEERGRGNFPDRFSARQFPNYSSELNVNALLLGDSALYLCASSLTGAPPEQYFGPGTRLTVT.

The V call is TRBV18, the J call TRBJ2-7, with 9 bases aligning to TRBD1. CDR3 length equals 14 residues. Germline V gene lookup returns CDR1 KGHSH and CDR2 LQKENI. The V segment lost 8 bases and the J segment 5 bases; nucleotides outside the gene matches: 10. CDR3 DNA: TGTGCCAGCGTTTCGGACAGGGGAAGGGACGAGCAGTACTTC. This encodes CASVSDRGRDEQYF. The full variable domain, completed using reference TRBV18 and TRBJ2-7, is NAGVMQNPRHLVRRRGQEARLRCSPMKGHSHVYWYRQLPEEGLKFMVYLQKENIIDESGMPKERFSAEFPKEGPSILRIQQVVRGDSAAYFCASVSDRGRDEQYFGPGTRLTVT.

In DNA form, the CDR3 reads TGTGCCAGTCGTAAGGGGGAAGAGACCCAGTACTTC. Amino acid sequence: CASRKGEETQYF. This chain joins TRBV19 and TRBJ2-5; D might be TRBD1 (6 bases). This CDR3 is built from 12 residues. V was trimmed by 8 bases and J by 3 bases, leaving 10 bases between them. Germline V lookup: CDR1 LNHDA, CDR2 SQIVND (reference sequence).

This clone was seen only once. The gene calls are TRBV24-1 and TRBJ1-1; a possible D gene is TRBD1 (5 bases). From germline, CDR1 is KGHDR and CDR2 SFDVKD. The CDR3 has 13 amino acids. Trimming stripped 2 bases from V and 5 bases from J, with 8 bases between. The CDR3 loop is CATSDWGETEAFF. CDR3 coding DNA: TGTGCCACCAGTGATTGGGGGGAGACTGAAGCTTTCTTT.

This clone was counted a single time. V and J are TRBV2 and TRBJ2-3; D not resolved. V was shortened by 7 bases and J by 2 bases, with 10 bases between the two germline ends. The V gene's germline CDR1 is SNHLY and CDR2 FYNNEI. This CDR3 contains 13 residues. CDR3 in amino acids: CASTPPYTDTQYF. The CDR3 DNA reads TGTGCCAGCACCCCGCCCTACACAGATACGCAGTATTTT.

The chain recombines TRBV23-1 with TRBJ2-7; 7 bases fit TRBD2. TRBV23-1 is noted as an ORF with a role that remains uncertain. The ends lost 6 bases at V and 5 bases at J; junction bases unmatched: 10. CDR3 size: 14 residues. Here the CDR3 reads CASSHREAENEQYF. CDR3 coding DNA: TGCGCCAGCAGCCACCGGGAGGCTGAAAACGAGCAGTACTTC.

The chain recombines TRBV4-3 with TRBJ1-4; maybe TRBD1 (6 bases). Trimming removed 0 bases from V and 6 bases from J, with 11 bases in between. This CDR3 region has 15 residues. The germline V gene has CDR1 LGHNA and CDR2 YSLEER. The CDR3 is CASSQDRAGDEKLFF. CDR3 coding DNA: TGCGCCAGCAGCCAAGATAGGGCAGGGGATGAAAAACTGTTTTTT.